This note documents a single TCR beta chain sequence. The data were taken from a study of blood T cell repertoires in COVID-19. About the research overall: From the United States, Italy and Spain came samples of acute and convalescent COVID-19.

Grouping used clinical history reported by participants in a survey and questionnaire. Assay: immunoSEQ multiplex PCR; the TCRdb copy retains only in-frame clones and omits some. This table has about 480,000 clones, roughly 90% appearing once. The CDR3 spans 17 residues. CDR1 is SGHNT and CDR2 is YENEEA in the germline V gene. The V and J ends lost 5 bases and 5 bases, in that order; junction bases with no gene match: 11. The gene calls are TRBV11-3 and TRBJ2-5; 13 bases fit TRBD2. The clonotype was recovered from a woman aged 40 to 55 who had recovered from COVID-19. Source material: PBMCs or T cells enriched from blood (not recorded which). The CDR3, as DNA: TGTGCCAGCAGCGCTCAGGGGACTAGCGGGATTTGGGAGACCCAGTACTTC. Translating gives CASSAQGTSGIWETQYF.